This T cell receptor beta chain was sequenced during a study of control samples from healthy donors and cancer patients. The data were produced by immunoSEQ multiplex PCR, yet TCRdb's version contains in-frame clones alone and is incomplete. The data contain some 210,000 clones, 90% to 95% of them singletons. This CDR3 region has 13 residues. Germline loops: CDR1 MDHEN, CDR2 SYDVKM. The ends were cut back, 11 bases at V and 6 bases at J, with 16 bases in the middle. The sequenced sample was blood. The source is a man aged 25 to 40 in good health. V and J are TRBV28 and TRBJ1-4; D remains unclear. This CDR3 reads CAATGSYDEKLFF. In DNA form, the CDR3 reads TGTGCCGCAACGGGCAGCTATGATGAAAAACTGTTTTTT.